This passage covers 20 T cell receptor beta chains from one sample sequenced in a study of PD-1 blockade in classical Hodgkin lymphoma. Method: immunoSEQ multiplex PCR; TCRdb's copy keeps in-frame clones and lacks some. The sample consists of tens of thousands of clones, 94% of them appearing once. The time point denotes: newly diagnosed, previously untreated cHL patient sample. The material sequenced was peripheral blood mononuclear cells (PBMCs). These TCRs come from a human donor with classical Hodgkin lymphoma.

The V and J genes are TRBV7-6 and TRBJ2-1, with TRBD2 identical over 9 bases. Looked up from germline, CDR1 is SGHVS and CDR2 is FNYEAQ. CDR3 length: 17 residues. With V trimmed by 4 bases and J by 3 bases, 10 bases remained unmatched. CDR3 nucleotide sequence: TGTGCCAGCAGCTCATTACTCCTAGCGGGAAACTACAATGAGCAGTTCTTC. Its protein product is CASSSLLLAGNYNEQFF.

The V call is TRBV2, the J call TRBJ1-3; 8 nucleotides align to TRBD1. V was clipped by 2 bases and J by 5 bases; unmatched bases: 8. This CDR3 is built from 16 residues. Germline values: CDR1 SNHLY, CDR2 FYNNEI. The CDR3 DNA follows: TGTGCCAGCAGTGAACCAGGGGGCGAGGCTCGAAACACCATATATTTT. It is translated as CASSEPGGEARNTIYF.

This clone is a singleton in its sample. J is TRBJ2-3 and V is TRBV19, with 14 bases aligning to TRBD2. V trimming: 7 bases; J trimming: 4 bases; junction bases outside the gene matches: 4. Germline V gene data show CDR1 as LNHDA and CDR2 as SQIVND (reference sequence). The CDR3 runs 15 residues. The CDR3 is CASTGTSGSADTQYF. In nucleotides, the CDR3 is TGTGCCAGTACCGGGACTAGCGGGAGCGCAGATACGCAGTATTTT.

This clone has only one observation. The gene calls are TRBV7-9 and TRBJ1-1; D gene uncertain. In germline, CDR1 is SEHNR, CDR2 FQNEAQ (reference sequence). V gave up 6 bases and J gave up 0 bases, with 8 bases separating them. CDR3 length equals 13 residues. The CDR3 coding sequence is TGTGCCAGCAGTTCGCGAATGAACACTGAAGCTTTCTTT. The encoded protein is CASSSRMNTEAFF. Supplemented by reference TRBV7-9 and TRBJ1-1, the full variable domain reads DTGVSQNPRHKITKRGQNVTFRCDPISEHNRLYWYRQTLGQGPEFLTYFQNEAQLEKSRLLSDRFSAERPKGSFSTLEIQRTEQGDSAMYLCASSSRMNTEAFFGQGTRLTVV.

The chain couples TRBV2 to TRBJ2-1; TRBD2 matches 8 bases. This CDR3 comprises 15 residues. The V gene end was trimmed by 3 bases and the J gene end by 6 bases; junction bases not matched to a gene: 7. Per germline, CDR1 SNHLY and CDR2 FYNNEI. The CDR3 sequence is CASSDSRGRPNEQFF. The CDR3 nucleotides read TGTGCCAGCAGTGACTCCCGCGGGAGGCCCAATGAGCAGTTCTTC.

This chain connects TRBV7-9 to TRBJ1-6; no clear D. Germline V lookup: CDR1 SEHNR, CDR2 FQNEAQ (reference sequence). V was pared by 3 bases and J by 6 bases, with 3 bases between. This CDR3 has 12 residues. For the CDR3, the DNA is TGTGCCAGCAGCTTTAGTAATTCACCCCTCCACTTT. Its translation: CASSFSNSPLHF.

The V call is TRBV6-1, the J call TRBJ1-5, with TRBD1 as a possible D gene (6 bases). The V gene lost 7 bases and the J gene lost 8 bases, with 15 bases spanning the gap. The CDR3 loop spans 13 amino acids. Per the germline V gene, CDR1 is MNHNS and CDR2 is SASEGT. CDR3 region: CASMRGHKEPQHF. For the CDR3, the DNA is TGTGCCAGCATGAGGGGACATAAGGAGCCCCAGCATTTT.

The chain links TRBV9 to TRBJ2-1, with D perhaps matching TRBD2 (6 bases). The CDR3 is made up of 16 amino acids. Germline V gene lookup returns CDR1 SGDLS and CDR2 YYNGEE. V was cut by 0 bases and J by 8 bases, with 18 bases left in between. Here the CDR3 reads CASSVATRDPSDEQFF. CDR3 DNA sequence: TGTGCCAGCAGCGTAGCTACGCGGGACCCCAGTGATGAGCAGTTCTTC.

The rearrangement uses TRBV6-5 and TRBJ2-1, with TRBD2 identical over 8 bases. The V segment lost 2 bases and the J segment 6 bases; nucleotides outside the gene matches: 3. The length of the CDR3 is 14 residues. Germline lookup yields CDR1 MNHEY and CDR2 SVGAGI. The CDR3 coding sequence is TGTGCCAGCAGTTACCTCCTAGCGGGCAATGAGCAGTTCTTC. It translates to CASSYLLAGNEQFF.

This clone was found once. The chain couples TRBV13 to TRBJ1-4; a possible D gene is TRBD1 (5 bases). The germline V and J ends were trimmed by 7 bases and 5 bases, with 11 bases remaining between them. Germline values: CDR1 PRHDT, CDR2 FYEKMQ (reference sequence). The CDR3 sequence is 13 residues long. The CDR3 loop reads CASIKGWNEKLFF. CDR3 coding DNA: TGTGCCAGCATCAAGGGGTGGAATGAAAAACTGTTTTTT.

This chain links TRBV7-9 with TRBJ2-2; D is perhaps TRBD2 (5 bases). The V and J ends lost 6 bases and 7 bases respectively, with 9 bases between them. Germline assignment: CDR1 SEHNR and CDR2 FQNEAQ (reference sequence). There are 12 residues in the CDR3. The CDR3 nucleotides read TGTGCCAGCAGAACTAGTAGCGGGGAGCTGTTTTTT. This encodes CASRTSSGELFF.

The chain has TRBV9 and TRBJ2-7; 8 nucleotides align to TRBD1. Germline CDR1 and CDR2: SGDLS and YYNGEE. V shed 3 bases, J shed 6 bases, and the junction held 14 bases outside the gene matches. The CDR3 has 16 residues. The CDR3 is CASSGSQGATLFEQYF. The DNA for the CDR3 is TGTGCCAGCAGCGGCAGCCAGGGGGCCACCCTATTCGAGCAGTACTTC.

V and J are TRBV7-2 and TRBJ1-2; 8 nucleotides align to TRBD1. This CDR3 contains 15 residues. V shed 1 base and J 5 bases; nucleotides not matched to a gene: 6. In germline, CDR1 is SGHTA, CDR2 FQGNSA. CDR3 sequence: CASSLVSGTGYGYTF. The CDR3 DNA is TGTGCCAGCAGCTTAGTTTCTGGGACAGGATATGGCTACACCTTC. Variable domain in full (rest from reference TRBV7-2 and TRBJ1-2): GAGVSQSPSNKVTEKGKDVELRCDPISGHTALYWYRQSLGQGLEFLIYFQGNSAPDKSGLPSDRFSAERTGGSVSTLTIQRTQQEDSAVYLCASSLVSGTGYGYTFGSGTRLTVV.

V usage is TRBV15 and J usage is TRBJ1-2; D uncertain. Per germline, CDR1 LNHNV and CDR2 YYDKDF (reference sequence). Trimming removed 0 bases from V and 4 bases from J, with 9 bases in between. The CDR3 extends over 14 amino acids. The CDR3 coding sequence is TGTGCCACCAGCAGAGATCCCCGAGGCTATGGCTACACCTTC. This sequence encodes CATSRDPRGYGYTF.

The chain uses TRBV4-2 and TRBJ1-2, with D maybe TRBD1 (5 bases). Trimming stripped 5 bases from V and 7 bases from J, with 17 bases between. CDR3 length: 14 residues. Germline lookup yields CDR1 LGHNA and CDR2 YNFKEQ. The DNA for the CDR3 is TGTGCCAGCAGCTCACCAGAGGGGCGCCGTGGCTACACCTTC. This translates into CASSSPEGRRGYTF.

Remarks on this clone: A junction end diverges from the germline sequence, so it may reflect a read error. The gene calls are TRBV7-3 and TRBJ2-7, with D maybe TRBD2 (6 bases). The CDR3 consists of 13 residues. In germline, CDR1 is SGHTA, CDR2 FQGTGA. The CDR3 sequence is CASSLWFTSHMHF. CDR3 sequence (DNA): TGTGCCAGCAGCTTATGGTTTACTAGCCATATGCACTTC.

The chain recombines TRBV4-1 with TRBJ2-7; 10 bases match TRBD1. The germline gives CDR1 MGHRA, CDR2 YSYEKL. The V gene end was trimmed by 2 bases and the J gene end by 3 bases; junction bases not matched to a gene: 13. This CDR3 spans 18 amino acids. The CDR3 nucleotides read TGCGCCAGCAGCCAAACCCGACAGGGGGCGGATTTAATCTACGAGCAGTACTTC. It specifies CASSQTRQGADLIYEQYF.

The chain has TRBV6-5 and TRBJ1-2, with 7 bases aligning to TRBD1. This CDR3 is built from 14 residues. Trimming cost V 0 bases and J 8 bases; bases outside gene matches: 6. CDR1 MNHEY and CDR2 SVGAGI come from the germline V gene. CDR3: CASSYSTAGGGYTF. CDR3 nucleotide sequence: TGTGCCAGCAGTTACTCGACGGCAGGGGGAGGCTACACCTTC.

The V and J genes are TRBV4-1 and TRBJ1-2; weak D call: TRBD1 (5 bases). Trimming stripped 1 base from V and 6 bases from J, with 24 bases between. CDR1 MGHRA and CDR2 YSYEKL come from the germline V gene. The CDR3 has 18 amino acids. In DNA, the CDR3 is TGCGCCAGCAGCCAAGGAAGGGAGGGCGGGGCAGGAAGGGATGGCTACACCTTC. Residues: CASSQGREGGAGRDGYTF.

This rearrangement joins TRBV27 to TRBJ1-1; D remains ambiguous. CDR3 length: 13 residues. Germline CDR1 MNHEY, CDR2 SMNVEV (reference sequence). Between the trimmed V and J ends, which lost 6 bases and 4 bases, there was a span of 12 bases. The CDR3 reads CASRRGFGTEAFF. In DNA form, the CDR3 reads TGTGCCAGCAGAAGAGGGTTTGGCACTGAAGCTTTCTTT.